The rows below give T cell receptor beta chains drawn from one sample of a study of cytomegalovirus exposure and HLA in healthy donors. Some clones are missing from TCRdb's copy, which holds only in-frame ones; the method was immunoSEQ multiplex PCR. This sample contains 60,000 to 90,000 clones. The sample taken for sequencing was PBMCs. Every receptor here comes from a woman between 40 and 55 years old in good health and CMV-seropositive. Each CDR3 is given with its conserved first and last residue. The order of the fields is V gene, D gene, J gene, CDR3 protein, CDR3 DNA. A D gene is named only where the DNA matches it firmly.

>TRBV30|NA|TRBJ1-1
CAWVWNTEAFF
TGTGCCTGGGTCTGGAACACTGAAGCTTTCTTT
>TRBV5-1|TRBD1|TRBJ1-6
CASSLEGANNSPLHF
TGCGCCAGCAGCTTGGAGGGGGCTAATAATTCACCCCTCCACTTT
>TRBV2|NA|TRBJ1-1
CASSEQGLTEAFF
TGTGCCAGCAGTGAACAGGGCCTAACTGAAGCTTTCTTT
>TRBV28|NA|TRBJ1-2
CASSRANYGYTF
TGTGCCAGCAGTAGAGCTAACTATGGCTACACCTTC
>TRBV5-1|TRBD2|TRBJ2-3
CASSLGGGGTDTQYF
TGCGCCAGCAGCTTAGGCGGGGGAGGCACAGATACGCAGTATTTT
>TRBV18|NA|TRBJ1-2
CASSLGHRGYTF
TGTGCCAGCTCACTCGGACACCGTGGCTACACCTTC
>TRBV2|NA|TRBJ1-1
CASSDPVNTEAFF
TGTGCCAGCAGTGACCCAGTGAACACTGAAGCTTTCTTT
>TRBV4-2|NA|TRBJ1-4
CASSRQTASNEKLFF
TGTGCCAGCAGCCGACAGACAGCGAGTAATGAAAAACTGTTTTTT
>TRBV6-1|NA|TRBJ1-5
CASSENGRVQPQHF
TGTGCCAGCAGTGAAAACGGGAGGGTTCAGCCCCAGCATTTT
>TRBV4-3|NA|TRBJ1-3
CASSQDPTAGNTIYF
TGCGCCAGCAGCCAAGATCCCACAGCTGGAAACACCATATATTTT
>TRBV6-6|TRBD2|TRBJ2-5
CASSYSSLAVQETQYF
TGTGCCAGCAGTTACTCGTCGCTAGCGGTCCAAGAGACCCAGTACTTC
>TRBV19|NA|TRBJ1-1
CASSGYRVGNTEAFF
TGTGCCAGTAGTGGGTACAGGGTCGGGAACACTGAAGCTTTCTTT
>TRBV28|NA|TRBJ1-6
CASIKGGDTSPLHF
TGTGCCAGCATCAAAGGGGGGGATACTTCACCCCTCCACTTT
>TRBV19|TRBD1|TRBJ2-5
CASSGTGVQETQYF
TGTGCCAGTTCCGGGACAGGGGTACAAGAGACCCAGTACTTC
>TRBV7-3|NA|TRBJ2-1
CASSLRGGSGTEQFF
TGTGCCAGCAGCTTACGCGGAGGGTCGGGGACTGAGCAGTTCTTC
>TRBV11-3|NA|TRBJ2-3
CASGIGRGGDTQYF
TGTGCCAGCGGAATCGGCAGGGGAGGGGATACGCAGTATTTT
>TRBV28|NA|TRBJ1-5
CASSSSTGRSNQPQHF
NA
>TRBV29-1|TRBD1|TRBJ1-1
CSVRGRSRGDTEAFF
TGCAGCGTTCGAGGGAGAAGCAGGGGGGACACTGAAGCTTTCTTT
>TRBV11-3|NA|TRBJ2-5
CASSLGTSGHLTQETQYF
TGTGCCAGCAGCTTAGGGACCTCGGGACACCTAACCCAAGAGACCCAGTACTTC
>TRBV10-1|NA|TRBJ1-1
CASSTVNTEAFF
TGCGCCAGCAGTACAGTGAACACTGAAGCTTTCTTT
>TRBV6-5|NA|TRBJ1-1
CASSYRPGNTEAFF
TGTGCCAGCAGTTACCGTCCGGGGAACACTGAAGCTTTCTTT
>TRBV9|NA|TRBJ2-2
CASSPRQNTGELFF
TGTGCCAGCAGCCCGAGACAGAACACCGGGGAGCTGTTTTTT
>TRBV4-3|NA|TRBJ1-5
CASSQTRGKGNQPQHF
TGCGCCAGCAGCCAAACGCGGGGTAAGGGCAATCAGCCCCAGCATTTT
>TRBV4-2|TRBD2|TRBJ2-1
CASSQVLGLAGGPDGNEQFF
TGTGCCAGCAGCCAAGTCTTGGGACTAGCGGGAGGGCCGGACGGGAATGAGCAGTTCTTC
>TRBV27|NA|TRBJ1-1
CASSFVAAGNTEAFF
TGTGCCAGCAGTTTCGTAGCCGCTGGGAACACTGAAGCTTTCTTT
>TRBV5-1|TRBD1|TRBJ2-5
CASSLAGRGQQYF
TGCGCCAGCAGCTTGGCCGGCAGGGGGCAGCAGTACTTC